Here is one T cell receptor beta chain with its context. Its matching antigen is unknown. Combining a sample-barcoded 5' primer with a J-beta primer mix, a second PCR ran for 7 to 11 cycles. TCRdb called the 5' RACE reads again in MiXCR, with one record for every CDR3 protein. The table includes roughly 830,000 distinct CDR3 sequences, less than 80% detected once. The data derive from a study of blood T cells in healthy people across ages. Study details: Template-switching capture recovered about one barcoded beta molecule per two T cells.

Study conclusions and caveats: Among long-lived donors, naive CD4+ cells were more numerous and diversity higher than in aged donors. Per million T cells, TCR beta diversity dropped roughly linearly as age increased.

Germline V gives CDR1 LGHNT, CDR2 FRNRAP. The CDR3 loop spans 12 amino acids. The V and J ends lost 7 bases and 1 base respectively, with 5 bases between them. The sample consisted of blood. This receptor was identified in a man aged 30-40 years in good health. The J gene is TRBJ2-1, the V gene TRBV12-5; D gene unclear. The CDR3 DNA sequence: TGTGCTAGTGAGGGATCCTACAATGAGCAGTTCTTC. It specifies CASEGSYNEQFF.